This note documents a single TCR beta chain sequence. Its antigen is unidentified. The study ran its PCR with 60 Vbeta and 13 Jbeta primers. The assay was immunoSEQ multiplex PCR, and TCRdb's table has in-frame clones only and misses some. In total, the table holds about 140,000 clones. This entry comes from a study of cytomegalovirus exposure and HLA in healthy donors. Findings and caveats of the study: Earlier results showed most TCR beta V segments being productive about 90% or about 30% of the time. For most TCR sequences rarity was the rule, although some public TCRs occurred in many donors. A link between a missense DCLRE1C variant and TCR beta V- and J-gene trimming emerged from a later analysis.

Trimming took 6 bases from V and 2 from J; bases not matched to a gene: 8. The CDR3 runs 15 residues. The germline CDR1 and CDR2 sequences are MNHNS and SASEGT. This clonotype originated in a woman aged 18 to 35 in good health and CMV-seronegative. This chain joins TRBV6-1 and TRBJ1-2, with TRBD1 matching 8 bases. Specimen: PBMCs. The CDR3 region has the DNA TGTGCCAGCAGGGACACAAACAGGGGGAACTATGGCTACACCTTC. It translates to CASRDTNRGNYGYTF.